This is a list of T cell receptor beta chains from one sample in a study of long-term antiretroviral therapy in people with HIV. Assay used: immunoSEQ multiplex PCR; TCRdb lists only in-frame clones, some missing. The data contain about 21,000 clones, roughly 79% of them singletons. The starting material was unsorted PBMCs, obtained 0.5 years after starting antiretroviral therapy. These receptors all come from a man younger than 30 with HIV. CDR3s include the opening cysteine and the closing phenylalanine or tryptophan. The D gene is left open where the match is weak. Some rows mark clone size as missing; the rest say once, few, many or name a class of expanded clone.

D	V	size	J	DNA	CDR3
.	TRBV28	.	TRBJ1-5	TGTGCCAGCATCCCAAGGGGCAATCAGCCCCAGCATTTT	CASIPRGNQPQHF
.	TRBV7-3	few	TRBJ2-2	TGTGCCAGCAGCTTATGGGGGAACACCGGGGAGCTGTTTTTT	CASSLWGNTGELFF
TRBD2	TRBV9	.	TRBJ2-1	TGTGCCAGCAGCGTTCGGACTAGCGGGAGAAGGACCTACAATGAGCAGTTCTTC	CASSVRTSGRRTYNEQFF
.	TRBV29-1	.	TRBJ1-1	TGCAGCGTTGGTGGGACCTGGGACACTGAAGCTTTCTTT	CSVGGTWDTEAFF
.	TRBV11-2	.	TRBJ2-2	TGTGCCAGCAGACCCCCGGGGAGGAACACCGGGGAGCTGTTTTTT	CASRPPGRNTGELFF
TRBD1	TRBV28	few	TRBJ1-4	TGTGCCAGCAGTCGCTATCCGGGACAGGGGGACGAAAAACTGTTTTTT	CASSRYPGQGDEKLFF
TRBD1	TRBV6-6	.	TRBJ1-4	TGTGCCAGCACCAGACCGGACAGGGAAAATGAAAAACTGTTTTTT	CASTRPDRENEKLFF
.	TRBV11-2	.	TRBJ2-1	TGTGCCAGCAGCTTCCGGGAGCATGAGCAGTTCTTC	CASSFREHEQFF
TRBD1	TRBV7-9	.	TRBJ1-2	TGTGCCAGCAGCTTAAGGACCAACAGGGGCTCTTACCTCAACTATGGCTACACCTTC	CASSLRTNRGSYLNYGYTF
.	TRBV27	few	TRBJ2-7	TGTGCCAGCATAGGGGGCAGGGAGGGGTGCGAGCAGTACTTC	CASIGGREGCEQYF
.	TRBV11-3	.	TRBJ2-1	TGTGCCAGCAGCTCGGGACTTTACAATGAGCAGTTCTTC	CASSSGLYNEQFF
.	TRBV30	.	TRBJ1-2	TGTGCCTGGAGTAGGGACCGTCCCTATGGCTACACCTTC	CAWSRDRPYGYTF
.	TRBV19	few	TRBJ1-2	TGTGCCAGTAGTATCAGGACTAACTATGGCTACACCTTC	CASSIRTNYGYTF
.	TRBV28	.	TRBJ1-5	TGTGCCAGCACTTTCCCTGGGCTAGGCAATCAGCCCCAGCATTTT	CASTFPGLGNQPQHF
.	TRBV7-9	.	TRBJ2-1	TGTGCCAGCAGCTTAGCACCCCCCCTGATACAGTGGGGCAATGAGCAGTTCTTC	CASSLAPPLIQWGNEQFF
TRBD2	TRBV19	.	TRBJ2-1	TGTGCCAGTAGTAAACAAGCAGCGGGGGGGCCTTACAATGAGCAGTTCTTC	CASSKQAAGGPYNEQFF